This T cell receptor (beta chain) was profiled in a study of blood T cell repertoires in COVID-19. As for the study in general: Italy, Spain and the United States were the sources of the convalescent and acute COVID-19 samples. Sample material is recorded as cDNA or gDNA derived from T cells, B-cell-depleted T cells, or PBMCs.

CDR1 SGHDT and CDR2 YYEEEE come from the germline V gene. The CDR3 has 17 amino acids. V was pared by 0 bases and J by 1 base, with 16 bases between. Clones were read by immunoSEQ multiplex PCR, and TCRdb kept only the in-frame ones, dropping some. Of about 250,000 clones detected, around 88% appear once; the ten largest clones hold roughly 6.3%. This clonotype originated in a woman under 40 with COVID-19, enrolled during active disease. The source material was peripheral blood. The rearrangement uses TRBV5-6 and TRBJ1-1; D perhaps matches TRBD1 (6 bases). The CDR3 sequence is CASSLVGGSMTNTEAFF. CDR3 nucleotides: TGTGCCAGCAGCTTGGTTGGGGGCTCTATGACGAACACTGAAGCTTTCTTT.